The source of this T cell receptor (beta chain) is a study of cytomegalovirus exposure and HLA in healthy donors (dated by TCRdb to about 2017). Background for the entire study: An earlier analysis of a few hundred of the donors reported 276 Gb of sequence data and 95 million to 130 million unique TCR beta sequences obtained from some 170 million T cells. HLA typing covered class I and class II loci at four-digit resolution. The study combined high-throughput TCR immunosequencing, statistical association of individual TCRs with disease status, and machine learning to predict cytomegalovirus infection status. To study patterns of TCR occurrence, a later analysis re-analyzed previously published TCR beta repertoires from just over 650 donors and added high-resolution HLA genotyping. In an earlier analysis of several hundred of the donors, high-throughput TCR beta sequencing was used to judge whether each TCR beta V gene segment behaved as functional or pseudogenic. Around 300 gigabases of sequencing data and some 85 million unique TCR sequences were included in an early release covering 550 to 650 HLA-typed donors. Donor age, sex, ethnicity and CMV serostatus were collected together with the repertoire data. The aim of the study was to test whether cataloging public T cell receptors could identify signatures of past pathogen exposure. Among roughly 400 genotyped donors of the cohort, an average of around 220,000 unique TCR beta nucleotide sequences was sequenced per donor, of which about 18% were non-productive. In addition to the first cohort of approximately 670 subjects, a separate validation cohort of 130 or so different subjects was used. The genetic ancestry cluster associated with self-reported Caucasian donors included 81% of the roughly 380 genotyped donors. Every discovery cohort repertoire had been produced on one sequencing platform. Typing coverage varied by locus: about 620-630 donors for A, B, C, DRB1 and DQB1; 522 for DQA1; approximately 610 for DPA1; fewer than 480 for DPB1. Because of strong linkage in the cohort, roughly five DR-DQ haplotypes were treated as single units for association and clustering. Genome-wide SNP genotypes for about 65% of the 666 donors were used in a later genetic analysis, which treated that subset as a discovery cohort. The later analysis used no new phenotypic data to find candidate immune exposures, relying instead on TCR beta sequences and their occurrence across donors. The T cell repertoires of several hundred subjects were profiled by immunosequencing and related to cytomegalovirus serostatus. Broad study findings and their caveats: Because HLA typing was missing for some donors at each locus, association tests included only the typed subset. The authors suggested that the approach could potentially be extended to other disease states and immunological phenotypes. According to a later analysis, TCR association rates differed among HLA loci, with DRB1 alleles showing the most associated TCRs and HLA-C alleles showing the fewest. An association between a missense DCLRE1C variant and V-gene and J-gene trimming of TCR beta chains was found in a later genetic analysis and replicated in an independent cohort. In an earlier analysis of 587 of the donors, most TCR beta V segments appeared in productive rearrangements about 87% or about 30% of the time, broadly matching IMGT annotations. Sequencing depth was assumed to be roughly uniform across donors in the presence/absence analyses, though that assumption may not hold. The classifier was reported to diagnose cytomegalovirus status with high specificity and sensitivity in both the original and validation cohorts. A further reported finding was that TCR beta sequences accurately predicted the HLA-A and HLA-B alleles for most subjects in the first cohort. Most CMV-associated TCR beta chains appeared to be HLA-restricted in a later analysis, and the HLA associations seemed to be driven largely by CMV exposure. Three of the identified cytomegalovirus-associated TCR beta chains were confirmed in vitro to be specific for cytomegalovirus antigens. In a later analysis, HLA-associated TCR beta chains showed more clonal expansion and lower generation probabilities than non-associated chains that were equally common. A cluster of highly shared sequence variants was judged likely to be a technical artifact of the sequencing pipeline. Compared with the roughly 710-donor mean, donors in an Asian-associated ancestry cluster had fewer N-insertions in productive TCRs, according to a later genetic analysis. In this cohort, only TCR beta chains were sequenced, and detectable features were limited by the absence of alpha or paired-chain data. Because counts were too low, under 20 rarely observed V segments, including chromosome 9 orphons, were left out of the earlier analysis of 500 to 750 of the donors. Strong co-occurrence of HLA alleles, especially DR and DQ, made assigning TCR associations to individual alleles difficult. Because the 87-base-pair reads could not distinguish some IMGT-functional V segments, including TRBV6-2 and TRBV6-3, those segments were excluded. Most TCR sequences were seen in very few donors, while some public TCRs were found in many individuals. Several of the top co-occurrence clusters appeared to be linked to parvovirus B19, influenza, CMV and Epstein-Barr virus, according to a later analysis. A later analysis associated about 18,000 TCR beta sequences with specific HLA alleles at a false discovery rate of 0.05. The study listed 150 to 200 TCR beta chains as associated with cytomegalovirus. Linkage disequilibrium might explain the correlated functional status among segregating V segments, but an unknown experimental factor could not be ruled out. The only immune exposure information available for the cohort was CMV serostatus.

The junction shows trimming of 0 bases on V and 6 bases on J, plus 7 bases between the germline ends. Measured from the cysteine to the phenylalanine, the CDR3 is 13 residues long. Here the CDR3 DNA is all that survives: 39 bases in frame from base 1. From the germline V gene, CDR1 is SGHTA and CDR2 is FQGNSA. The method behind the library was the immunoSEQ multiplex PCR assay. For the multiplex PCR, a mixture combining 60 forward primers for TCR Vbeta segments and 13 reverse primers for TCR Jbeta segments was used. Amplification of the CDR3 region of rearranged TCR beta genes was performed with a multiplex PCR assay on genomic DNA. On the Illumina HiSeq System, the amplified TCR beta libraries were sequenced as 87-base-pair reads. Under the source paper's analysis protocol: A later analysis tallied 80 million to 95 million unique TCR beta chains across the approximately 670 repertoires, and approximately 12 million of those chains were shared by two or more donors. Raw reads were error-corrected and collapsed into unique sequences with a nearest-neighbor algorithm that merged closely related sequences to remove PCR and sequencing errors. Alignment of CDR3 sequences to IMGT reference sequences was used to assign V, D and J gene segments. For a sequence to be retained, a match of at least six nucleotides was required to both a V gene segment and a J gene segment. A rearrangement counted as productive if the CDR3 had no stop codons and remained in frame with V and J, and every other rearrangement counted as non-productive. CDR3 was defined by IMGT convention, running from the second conserved V-encoded cysteine to the conserved J-encoded phenylalanine. The earlier analysis of 587 of the donors excluded sequences that lacked an unambiguous match to a single V gene segment. An earlier analysis of 587 of the donors classified V segments as functional when productive rearrangements were above 56.7% and as segregating when the standard deviation between donors was above 5%. A statistical classification framework was built for diagnosing cytomegalovirus status from the catalog of TCR beta chain sequences. In a later analysis, V and J genes were assigned by comparing TCR nucleotide sequences against IMGT/GENE-DB human TR gene sequences. The TCRdist pipeline was used in a later analysis to assign CDR3 sequences and most-parsimonious VDJ recombination scenarios. In a later analysis, each TCR beta chain was defined by its CDR3 amino acid sequence together with its V-gene family, and reads lacking a unique V-gene family were excluded. A later analysis removed several hundred highly shared, low-generation-probability nucleotide sequences to deal with suspected cross-contamination and a sequencing artifact. For each public chain, a later analysis derived a clonal expansion index from normalized ranks of inferred template counts within each repertoire. Generation probabilities in a later analysis came from a VDJ recombination model fitted to out-of-frame rearrangements, and those results were checked against IGoR. Hypergeometric tests were used in a later analysis to score TCR-TCR, TCR-HLA and TCR-CMV co-occurrence, with a repertoire-size bias correction applied to the TCR pairs. To estimate false discovery rates, a later analysis permuted the HLA or CMV assignments 20 times. In a later analysis, co-occurring TCRs were grouped with DBSCAN, and TCRdist sequence similarity was added when clustering was performed within HLA-allele-positive subsets. Co-occurrence clustering excluded repertoires with fewer than 30,000 or more than 120,000 public chains, plus five with anomalous nucleotide sharing. TCRdb retrieved this table from immuneACCESS and kept in-frame rearrangements only. Not all clones are present; in checked studies, unresolved V genes account for under half, and no reason is known for the remainder. The V and J calls and the clone size are those of that table, but D and trimming were determined from the DNA. The table for this sample lists about 50,000 clones; more than 65% of them were counted only once. The top ten hold about 9.1% of the sample.

In total, approximately 700 healthy bone marrow donors made up the cohort. At the time of sampling, all cohort members were nominally healthy, though unrecorded immune exposures were likely present. The donor was CMV seronegative and was included in the group of over 300 seronegative cohort members. A peripheral blood sample was provided by each donor, and peripheral blood mononuclear cells were used for TCR beta sequencing. Genomic DNA extraction from the blood cell samples was performed with the Qiagen DNeasy Blood Extraction Kit. Concerning this clone: Its antigen is unknown. No much larger clonotype is one base removed from it; base qualities were not supplied.

What was sequenced was PBMCs. Recombination connected TRBV7-2 to TRBJ2-3; the D segment cannot be called with confidence. The receptor was isolated from a woman in her 50s in good health and CMV-seronegative. The DNA sequence follows: TGTGCCAGCAGCTTAGCGGCGGCGGATACGCAGTATTTT. Its protein is CASSLAAADTQYF.